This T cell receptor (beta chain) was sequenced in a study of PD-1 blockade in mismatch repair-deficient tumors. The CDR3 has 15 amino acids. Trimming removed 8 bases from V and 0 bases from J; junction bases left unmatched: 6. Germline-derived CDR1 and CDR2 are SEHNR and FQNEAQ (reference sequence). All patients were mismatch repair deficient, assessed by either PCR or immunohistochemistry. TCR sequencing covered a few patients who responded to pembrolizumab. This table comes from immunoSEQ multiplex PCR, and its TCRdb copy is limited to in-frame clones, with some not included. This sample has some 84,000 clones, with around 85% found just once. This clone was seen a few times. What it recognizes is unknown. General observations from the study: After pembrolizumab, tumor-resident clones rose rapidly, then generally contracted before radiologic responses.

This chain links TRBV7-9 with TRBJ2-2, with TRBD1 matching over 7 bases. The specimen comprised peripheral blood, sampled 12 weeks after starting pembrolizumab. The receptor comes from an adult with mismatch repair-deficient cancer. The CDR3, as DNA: TGTGCCAGCGGCCCGACAGGGTCGAACACCGGGGAGCTGTTTTTT. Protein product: CASGPTGSNTGELFF.